This paragraph covers one T cell receptor (beta chain) sequence. The data were obtained in a study of blood T cells in healthy people across ages. A sample-barcoded 5' primer and a J-beta primer mix were used in a second PCR of roughly 7 to 12 cycles. Each cDNA molecule, via a template-switch adaptor with 12 random nucleotides, was tagged. TCRdb reanalysed the 5' RACE reads using MiXCR and keeps one entry per CDR3 protein. The table lists some 800,000 distinct CDR3 sequences, just under 25% of them singletons, with 3.7% in the top ten. These same records also appear under a second study, on T cells of mothers and their children. From that second work: Related mother-child pairs showed slightly, non-significantly higher overlap than unrelated pairs.

The sequencing input was blood. The receptor's source is a boy aged 5-17 years in good health.

The DNA of the CDR3 is TGCGCCAGCAGCCCGTCGACGGACAGCTACGAGCAGTACTTC. Its translation is CASSPSTDSYEQYF. The V gene is TRBV5-1, the J gene TRBJ2-7; maybe TRBD1 (6 bases). The CDR3 covers 14 residues. Between the trimmed V and J ends, which lost 4 bases and 3 bases, there was a span of 14 bases. Germline V gene sequence: CDR1 SGHRS, CDR2 YFSETQ.